Listed here is a single T cell receptor (beta chain). The antigen it binds to is not known. One end of the junction varies from germline; a read error may be responsible. The data originate from a study of CD8+CD57+ T cells in acquired aplastic anemia (dated by TCRdb to 2017 to 2018). With respect to the entire study: Extracted DNA from sorted CD4+ and CD8+ cells averaged approximately 3 ug, ranging from about 0.17 to 30 ug.

The investigation overall reported the following: Around 28 CD8+ CDR3 sequences were found to be shared between patients and controls, but these sequences appeared to be highly expressed in patients and within the immunodominant clones of the patients. CD8+ Simpson's diversity did not differ significantly between patients and healthy controls (P=0.060).

TCR repertoires of sorted CD4+ and CD8+ blood T cells from severe aplastic anemia patients and healthy subjects were deep-sequenced in the study. Ficoll-Paque density gradient centrifugation was used to isolate peripheral blood mononuclear cells. Before DNA extraction, CD4+ and CD8+ T cells were sorted by FACS or by magnetic beads. Profiling of TCR beta VDJ combinations and CDR3 sequences used genomic DNA as the template. An Illumina HiSeq 2000 was used for TCR repertoire sequencing. The original pipeline was this. Repertoire assessment relied on Simpson's diversity index, CDR3 size and DJ length profiles, and TRBV/TRBJ rearrangement plots. The immunodominant clone was defined as the most abundant DNA sequence in deep sequencing data. CDR3 amino acid sequences were screened for sharing across subjects and compared with published repertoires and the VDJdb database. Through fastp at Q25 and MiXCR, TCRdb rebuilt clones from the public reads, retaining in-frame beta chains. CDR3 protein duplicates are merged, each entry listing the most common genes and DNA. What appears here as the V and J calls and clone size reflects TCRdb's work, not the paper's. This sample comprises 250,000 to 350,000 distinct CDR3 sequences, 45% to 70% of them detected only once. Of the sample, 7% to 9% falls within the top ten clones.

The germline V gene yields SNHLY for CDR1 and FYNNEI for CDR2. The CDR3 sequence holds 16 residues, the cysteine and phenylalanine included. The retained sequence is limited to the CDR3, 48 bases, with the frame set at the first base. Sequences were obtained from sorted CD4+, CD8+, or CD8+CD57+ T cells (not recorded which) from PBMCs. This TCR derives from a human donor with severe aplastic anemia or a healthy control (not recorded which). The chain is assembled from TRBV2 and TRBJ2-5; TRBD1 lines up with 7 middle nucleotides. The CDR3 sequence is CASSQHRTGPQGTQYF. The bases read TGTGCCAGCAGTCAACACCGGACAGGACCACAAGGGACCCAGTACTTC.